This T cell receptor beta chain stems from a study of cytomegalovirus exposure and HLA in healthy donors. Study-wide results and caveats: Rare sequences made up most TCRs, while some public TCRs were found in many donors.

Unrecorded immune exposure was likely among donors, who were nominally healthy when sampled. PCR amplification relied on 60 Vbeta primers (plus 13 Jbeta primers). The protocol was immunoSEQ multiplex PCR, while the TCRdb copy is restricted to in-frame clones and leaves out a portion. The sample lists 120,000 to 150,000 clones; 80% to 85% were seen once. Notes on this clone: What it binds is not known.

The CDR3 length is 12 residues. Germline CDR1 is MNHNY and CDR2 is SVGAGI (reference sequence). The V segment lost 11 bases and the J segment 5 bases; nucleotides outside the gene matches: 8. Sequencing was done on a sample of PBMCs. The clonotype comes from a boy aged 2 to 10 in good health and CMV-seronegative. V usage is TRBV6-6 and J usage is TRBJ2-7, with 8 bases lining up with TRBD1. The CDR3 DNA sequence: TGTGCCGTCCGACAGGGGAGCCACGAGCAGTACTTC. Translation gives CAVRQGSHEQYF.